The next 10 T cell receptor beta chains were all read from a single sample in a study of blood T cell repertoires in COVID-19. The table came from immunoSEQ multiplex PCR; TCRdb's copy has only in-frame clones and leaves some out. The sample includes 200,000 to 300,000 clones, around 85% of them seen just once. Sequenced input: peripheral blood. Every receptor here comes from a woman aged 25-40 years who had recovered from COVID-19.

V usage is TRBV13 and J usage is TRBJ2-5; perhaps TRBD2 as D (7 bases). V was pared by 2 bases and J by 5 bases, with 27 bases between. Germline-derived CDR1 and CDR2 are PRHDT and FYEKMQ (reference sequence). The CDR3 extends over 19 amino acids. CDR3 residues: CASSLYTLGRGGPGETQYF. In nucleotides, the CDR3 is TGTGCCAGCAGCTTATATACTTTGGGAAGGGGGGGACCTGGGGAGACCCAGTACTTC.

The rearrangement uses TRBV6-4 and TRBJ2-2, with 14 bases fitting TRBD2. This CDR3 spans 15 amino acids. Germline-derived CDR1 and CDR2 are MRHNA and SNTAGT. With V trimmed by 6 bases and J by 3 bases, 0 bases remained unmatched. The CDR3 bases are TGTGCCAGCAGGGGACTAGCGGGGGACACCGGGGAGCTGTTTTTT. This gives the protein CASRGLAGDTGELFF.

This clone was recorded only once. This chain connects TRBV24-1 to TRBJ2-2; TRBD1 might be the D (6 bases). Trimming stripped 5 bases from V and 3 bases from J, with 15 bases between. The V gene's germline CDR1 is KGHDR and CDR2 SFDVKD. The CDR3 covers 16 residues. CDR3 coding DNA: TGTGCCACCAGTGCGGACAGCCCCACGGACACCGGGGAGCTGTTTTTT. It translates to CATSADSPTDTGELFF.

V usage is TRBV11-3 and J usage is TRBJ2-2, with D possibly matching TRBD1 (6 bases). CDR3 size: 14 residues. The germline V gene encodes CDR1 SGHNT and CDR2 YENEEA. V dropped 10 bases and J dropped 5 bases, with 17 bases sitting between them. The DNA for the CDR3 is TGTGCCACCCAACAGGGACGTGGTACCGGGGAGCTGTTTTTT. Its protein is CATQQGRGTGELFF.

This chain uses TRBV5-1 with TRBJ1-2; 8 positions match TRBD1. V trimming: 3 bases; J trimming: 0 bases; junction bases outside the gene matches: 1. CDR1 is SGHRS, CDR2 YFSETQ, per germline. The CDR3 spans 14 residues. For the CDR3, the DNA is TGCGCCAGCAGCTCAGGGGGCTCTAACTATGGCTACACCTTC. As protein: CASSSGGSNYGYTF.

The chain is built from TRBV11-3 and TRBJ2-6; a possible D gene is TRBD2 (5 bases). V was trimmed by 5 bases and J by 7 bases, leaving 18 bases between them. Germline V CDR1 and CDR2: SGHNT, YENEEA. The CDR3 totals 16 residues. The CDR3 DNA is TGTGCCAGCAGCCCCGGATTGAGGGCGGGTGCCAACGTCCTGACTTTC. It yields the protein CASSPGLRAGANVLTF.

This chain connects TRBV18 to TRBJ2-3; D gene uncertain. CDR1 is KGHSH, CDR2 LQKENI, per germline. V was pared by 3 bases and J by 0 bases, with 7 bases between. The CDR3 sequence is 14 residues long. CDR3 protein: CASSPLPSTDTQYF. The CDR3 DNA sequence: TGTGCCAGCTCACCCCTACCTAGCACAGATACGCAGTATTTT.

The chain combines TRBV7-9 with TRBJ2-7; no firm D call. V lost 6 bases and J 0 bases, leaving 9 bases between the germline ends. CDR1 is SEHNR, CDR2 FQNEAQ, per germline (reference sequence). There are 13 residues in the CDR3. The CDR3 region is CASSLSSSYEQYF. The CDR3 nucleotides read TGTGCCAGCAGTCTTAGCAGCTCCTACGAGCAGTACTTC.

The chain couples TRBV6-6 to TRBJ2-3, with a tentative D call TRBD2 (6 bases). This CDR3 contains 16 residues. Trimming cost V 7 bases and J 5 bases, with 22 bases left between them. Germline V gives CDR1 MNHNY, CDR2 SVGAGI (reference sequence). The CDR3 nucleotides are TGTGCCAGCACCCTACACCAGGGACTGGAGCAAGATACGCAGTATTTT. Translating it yields CASTLHQGLEQDTQYF.

This chain uses TRBV7-6 with TRBJ2-1; TRBD2 aligns across 7 bases. CDR3 length: 18 residues. Germline V gene sequence: CDR1 SGHVS, CDR2 FNYEAQ. After removal of 5 bases from V and 3 bases from J, the junction contained 16 bases not matched to a gene. The CDR3 DNA is TGTGCCAGCAGCCCAAGACAGATAGCGGGTGCCAGCTACAATGAGCAGTTCTTC. Its protein is CASSPRQIAGASYNEQFF.